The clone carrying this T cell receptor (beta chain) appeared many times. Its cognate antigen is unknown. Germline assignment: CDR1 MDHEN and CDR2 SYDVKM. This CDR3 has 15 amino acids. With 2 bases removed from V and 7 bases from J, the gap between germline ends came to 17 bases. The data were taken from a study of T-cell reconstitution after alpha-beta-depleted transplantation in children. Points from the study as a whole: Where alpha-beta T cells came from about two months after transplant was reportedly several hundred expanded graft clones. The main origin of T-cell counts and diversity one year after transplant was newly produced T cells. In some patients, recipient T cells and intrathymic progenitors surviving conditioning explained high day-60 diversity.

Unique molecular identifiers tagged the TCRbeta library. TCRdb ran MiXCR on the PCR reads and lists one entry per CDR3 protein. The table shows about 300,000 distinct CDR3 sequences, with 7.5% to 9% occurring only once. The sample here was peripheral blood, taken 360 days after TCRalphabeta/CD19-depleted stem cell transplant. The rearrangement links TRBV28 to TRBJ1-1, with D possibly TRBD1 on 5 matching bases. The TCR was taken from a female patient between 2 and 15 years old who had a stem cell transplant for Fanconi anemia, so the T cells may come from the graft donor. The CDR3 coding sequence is TGTGCCAGCAGTTTAAGGGGCCCTGGAATAGGTGAAGCTTTCTTT. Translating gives CASSLRGPGIGEAFF.